One and the same sample provided the 22 T cell receptor beta chains below, sequenced in a study of blood T cells in healthy people across ages. The second PCR ran about 7 to 12 cycles with a sample-barcoded 5' primer and J-beta primers. MiXCR, run by TCRdb on the 5' RACE reads, gives a single entry per CDR3 protein. The sample has 800,000 to 1,000,000 distinct CDR3 sequences, about 48% seen once. Material for sequencing was blood. The receptor set was obtained from a man between 25 and 39 years old in good health.

As for this clonotype: At one boundary the junction diverges from the germline segment, which might be a read error. The chain couples TRBV28 to TRBJ2-1; possible D gene TRBD1, 6 bases. There are 17 residues in the CDR3. Germline V gene lookup returns CDR1 MDHEN and CDR2 SYDVKM. CDR3 loop: CASSLSPRGSGYNERFF. The CDR3 bases are TGTGCCAGCAGTTTAAGTCCCAGGGGTTCCGGCTACAATGAGCGGTTCTTC.

This clonotype has a handful of counts. The chain recombines TRBV27 with TRBJ1-4, with D hard to call. The length of the CDR3 is 16 residues. The germline CDR1 and CDR2 sequences are MNHEY and SMNVEV (reference sequence). The V and J ends lost 6 bases and 0 bases respectively, with 14 bases between them. The CDR3 region has the DNA TGTGCCAGCAGGGGTGGACGGAGGACAACTAATGAAAAACTGTTTTTT. It codes for CASRGGRRTTNEKLFF.

The chain uses TRBV4-3 and TRBJ2-3; D is undetermined. This CDR3 contains 14 residues. Germline CDR1 LGHNA, CDR2 YSLEER. V was cut by 3 bases and J by 4 bases, with 11 bases left in between. The CDR3 spells CASSQTREPDTQYF. CDR3 bases: TGCGCCAGCAGCCAGACGCGAGAGCCAGATACGCAGTATTTT.

This clonotype came up a few times. The chain carries TRBV10-3 and TRBJ2-7; 8 nucleotides match TRBD1. The CDR3 sequence is 12 residues long. The junction had 4 bases not matched to a gene; V was cut back by 8 bases and J by 4 bases. Germline V gene sequence: CDR1 ENHRY, CDR2 SYGVKD. The CDR3 sequence: CAIGGQAYEQYF. The CDR3 nucleotides are TGTGCCATCGGGGGACAGGCGTACGAGCAGTACTTC.

The chain has TRBV9 and TRBJ1-2; TRBD1 is a possible D gene (5 bases). Germline V gene lookup returns CDR1 SGDLS and CDR2 YYNGEE. CDR3 length: 15 amino acids. V lost 4 bases, J lost 5 bases, and 18 bases lay in between. CDR3 coding DNA: TGTGCCAGCAGCTCAAGCGTTGACAGCCTATATGGCTACACCTTC. Translated: CASSSSVDSLYGYTF.

The V gene is TRBV7-6, the J gene TRBJ2-1; tentative D call: TRBD1 (6 bases). V dropped 7 bases and J dropped 0 bases, with 10 bases sitting between them. The germline CDR1 and CDR2 sequences are SGHVS and FNYEAQ. This CDR3 contains 14 residues. The DNA of the CDR3 is TGTGCCAGCAAAAGGGACAACTCCTACAATGAGCAGTTCTTC. It specifies CASKRDNSYNEQFF.

The J gene is TRBJ1-4, the V gene TRBV5-1; TRBD1 aligns across 9 bases. The V gene's germline CDR1 is SGHRS and CDR2 YFSETQ. The V gene end was trimmed by 4 bases and the J gene end by 8 bases; junction bases not matched to a gene: 6. This CDR3 spans 14 amino acids. The CDR3 region is CASSARTGEEKLFF. CDR3 nucleotide sequence: TGCGCCAGCAGCGCCCGGACAGGGGAGGAAAAACTGTTTTTT.

The CDR3 nucleotides are TGTGCCAGCACCCACACGCGCCCCTCTAACTATGGCTACACCTTC. It translates to CASTHTRPSNYGYTF. The chain has TRBV6-6 and TRBJ1-2; D gene uncertain. CDR1 is MNHNY, CDR2 SVGAGI, per germline (reference sequence). The CDR3 is 15 residues long. V was trimmed by 7 bases and J by 0 bases, leaving 15 bases between them.

The CDR3 DNA is TGTGCCAGCAGCCAAGGGAGATTACTAGCGGGGGAATACAATGAGCAGTACTTC. Translated, it gives CASSQGRLLAGEYNEQYF. J is TRBJ2-1 and V is TRBV14; the match to TRBD2 covers 11 bases. Judging by the DNA end, TRBJ2-7 fits better; the J call may be wrong. This CDR3 spans 18 amino acids. Germline V gives CDR1 SGHDN, CDR2 FVKESK.

This clonotype was seen a few times. The CDR3 DNA reads as TGTGCCAGCAGTATCCTAGCGGGAAAAAACATTCAGTACTTC. It encodes CASSILAGKNIQYF. This chain links TRBV13 with TRBJ2-4; TRBD2 aligns across 9 bases. The V and J ends lost 6 bases and 4 bases, in that order; junction bases with no gene match: 4. The CDR3 length is 14 residues. Germline V gene data show CDR1 as PRHDT and CDR2 as FYEKMQ (reference sequence).

In its sample, this clonotype was seen once. J is TRBJ1-2 and V is TRBV4-2; D gene uncertain. Trimming took off 3 bases at V and 6 bases at J, with 11 bases between the two ends. The CDR3 contains 13 residues. Germline V gene sequence: CDR1 LGHNA, CDR2 YNFKEQ. The CDR3 DNA sequence: TGTGCCAGCAGCCAGTGGGAGGGAGATGGCTACACCTTC. It translates to CASSQWEGDGYTF.

Note on this clonotype: The germline gene is not matched at one end of the junction; a read error may be the cause. The V call is TRBV3-1, the J call TRBJ2-5; no firm D call. The CDR3 runs to 14 residues. Germline values: CDR1 LGHDT, CDR2 YNNKEL (reference sequence). In DNA, the CDR3 is TGTGCCAGCAACCAAGCTGAAAAGAGGACCATACAGTACTTC. It specifies CASNQAEKRTIQYF.

The chain is built from TRBV29-1 and TRBJ1-2, with D uncertain. The CDR3 length is 12 residues. The germline gives CDR1 SQVTM, CDR2 ANQGSEA. Between the trimmed V and J ends, which lost 7 bases and 7 bases, there was a span of 16 bases. CDR3 coding DNA: TGCAGCGCCGAGGGCATCTCCTTTGGCTACACCTTC. It codes for CSAEGISFGYTF.

This clonotype was picked up a small number of times. The chain carries TRBV28 and TRBJ2-4, with D possibly matching TRBD2 (7 bases). Gene TRBJ2-7 matches the end of the DNA better, so the J call may be wrong. Germline assignment: CDR1 MDHEN and CDR2 SYDVKM. There are 15 residues in the CDR3. CDR3 DNA: TGTGCCAGCATCCAAATCCCCAGGGGAGGGTACGAGCAGTACTTC. The encoded protein is CASIQIPRGGYEQYF.

The chain links TRBV6-2 or TRBV6-3 to TRBJ1-4; 8 positions agree with TRBD1. The V segment lost 6 bases and the J segment 9 bases; nucleotides outside the gene matches: 9. Germline CDR1 is MNHEY and CDR2 is SVGEGT. The CDR3 has 14 amino acids. CDR3 region: CASRKTGESQKLFF. In DNA, the CDR3 is TGTGCCAGCAGGAAGACAGGGGAAAGTCAAAAACTGTTTTTT.

This clonotype was picked up a small number of times. This chain joins TRBV4-2 and TRBJ2-1, with D possibly TRBD2 on 7 matching bases. CDR3 length: 16 amino acids. From germline, CDR1 is LGHNA and CDR2 YNFKEQ. Trimming left V 4 bases short and J 5 bases short, with 18 bases between. CDR3 region: CASSRHRGAADNEQFF. For the CDR3, the DNA is TGTGCCAGCAGCCGGCACCGGGGGGCCGCGGACAATGAGCAGTTCTTC.

This clonotype was detected a few times. V usage is TRBV28 and J usage is TRBJ2-6, with D possibly TRBD2 on 6 matching bases. The V gene lost 6 bases and the J gene lost 2 bases, with 11 bases spanning the gap. Germline-derived CDR1 and CDR2 are MDHEN and SYDVKM. The CDR3 contains 15 residues. CDR3 amino acids: CASRTGGTGANVLTF. CDR3 bases: TGTGCCAGCAGAACTGGGGGGACTGGGGCCAACGTCCTGACTTTC.

The chain uses TRBV3-1 and TRBJ1-2; D gene ambiguous. Trimming pared 5 bases from V and 6 bases from J, leaving 13 bases between. The CDR3 sequence is 13 residues long. Germline values: CDR1 LGHDT, CDR2 YNNKEL (reference sequence). The CDR3 reads CASSAYKRDGYTF. In nucleotides, the CDR3 is TGTGCCAGCAGCGCATATAAAAGGGATGGCTACACCTTC.

The genes are TRBV30 and TRBJ1-1; TRBD1 is a possible D gene (5 bases). This CDR3 is 14 amino acids long. The V gene's germline CDR1 is GTSNPN and CDR2 SVGIG (reference sequence). Between the trimmed V and J ends, which lost 2 bases and 0 bases, there was a span of 10 bases. CDR3 in amino acids: CAWSLTGMNTEAFF. In DNA, the CDR3 is TGTGCCTGGAGTCTAACAGGCATGAACACTGAAGCTTTCTTT.

There are a few counts of this clonotype. V is TRBV6-1 and J is TRBJ2-3, with D tentatively TRBD2 (5 bases). Trimming cost V 2 bases and J 4 bases, with 13 bases left between them. The CDR3 spans 15 residues. The V gene's germline CDR1 is MNHNS and CDR2 SASEGT. DNA of the CDR3: TGTGCCAGCAGTGAAAGAGGGTTTACCGCAGATACGCAGTATTTT. The encoded protein is CASSERGFTADTQYF.

There are a few counts of this clonotype. The chain links TRBV29-1 to TRBJ1-5; D not certain. V lost 5 bases, J lost 0 bases, and 8 bases lay in between. There are 13 residues in the CDR3. Germline assignment: CDR1 SQVTM and CDR2 ANQGSEA. Here the CDR3 reads CSVRLHSNQPQHF. The CDR3 DNA reads TGCAGCGTTAGATTACATAGCAATCAGCCCCAGCATTTT.

The V call is TRBV7-8, the J call TRBJ2-5; possibly TRBD1 for D (5 bases). The CDR3 has 15 amino acids. V lost 0 bases, J lost 11 bases, and 19 bases lay in between. Germline assignment: CDR1 SGHVS and CDR2 FQNEAQ. The CDR3 sequence is CASSLALQGSREQYF. The CDR3 DNA is TGTGCCAGCAGCTTAGCGCTGCAGGGATCCAGAGAGCAGTACTTC.